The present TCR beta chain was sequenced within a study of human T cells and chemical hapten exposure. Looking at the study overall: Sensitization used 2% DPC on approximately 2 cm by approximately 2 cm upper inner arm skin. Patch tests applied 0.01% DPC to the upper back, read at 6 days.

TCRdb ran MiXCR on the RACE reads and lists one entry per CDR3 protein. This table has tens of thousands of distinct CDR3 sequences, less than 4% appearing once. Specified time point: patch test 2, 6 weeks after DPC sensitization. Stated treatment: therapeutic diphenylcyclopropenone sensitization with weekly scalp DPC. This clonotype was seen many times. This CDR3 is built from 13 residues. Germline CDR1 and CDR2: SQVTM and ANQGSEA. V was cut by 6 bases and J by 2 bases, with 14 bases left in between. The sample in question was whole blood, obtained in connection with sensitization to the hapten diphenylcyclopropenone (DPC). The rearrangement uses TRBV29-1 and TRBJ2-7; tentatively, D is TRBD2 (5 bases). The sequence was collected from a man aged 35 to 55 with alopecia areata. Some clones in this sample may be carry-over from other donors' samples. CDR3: CSVDGGGPYEQYF. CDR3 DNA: TGCAGCGTGGACGGTGGAGGTCCCTACGAGCAGTACTTC.